This entry concerns a single T cell receptor (beta chain). Its antigen is unknown. This specimen belongs to a study of shared clonotypes between healthy human individuals. Between the trimmed V and J ends, which lost 4 bases and 10 bases, there was a span of 11 bases. This CDR3 has 12 residues. Germline CDR1 is MNHEY and CDR2 is SVGAGI. Assay: immunoSEQ multiplex PCR; the TCRdb copy retains only in-frame clones and omits some. The table includes about 2.1 million clones, 85% to 95% detected once. Study results and caveats: Memory subsets generally showed lower estimated richness than naive subsets.

In the naive CD8 group, cells lacked CD45RO and were positively selected for CCR7, so terminally differentiated effector memory CD45RA+ cells were left out. The clonotype comes from a man in his late teens or twenties in good health. Some clones in this sample may be carry-over from other donors' samples. The sample consisted of naive CD8+ T cells from PBMCs. The rearrangement links TRBV6-5 to TRBJ2-1, with D hard to call. The CDR3 sequence: CASSFGRIEQFF. CDR3 DNA sequence: TGTGCCAGCAGTTTCGGACGTATAGAGCAGTTCTTC.